What follows are 16 T cell receptor beta chains derived from one specimen sequenced in a study of cytomegalovirus exposure and HLA in healthy donors. Use of 60 Vbeta and 13 Jbeta primers characterized the PCR. Profiling relied on immunoSEQ multiplex PCR, and the TCRdb table lists in-frame clones only, not all of them. The table has roughly 170,000 clones, about four fifths seen once. The sequenced sample was PBMCs. These receptors all stem from a man aged 25-45 years in good health and CMV-seronegative.

The chain has TRBV13 and TRBJ2-1, with TRBD1 matching 8 bases. This CDR3 spans 15 amino acids. Germline CDR1 PRHDT, CDR2 FYEKMQ (reference sequence). V lost 4 bases to trimming and J lost 5 bases; unmatched junction nucleotides: 7. The CDR3 region is CASSYRDRSHNEQFF. The DNA of the CDR3 is TGTGCCAGCAGCTATAGGGACAGGTCTCACAATGAGCAGTTCTTC.

This clone was found once. The gene calls are TRBV15 and TRBJ2-1; TRBD2 aligns across 13 bases. V lost 0 bases and J lost 10; bases outside the gene matches: 9. Germline CDR1 and CDR2: LNHNV and YYDKDF (reference sequence). The CDR3 covers 17 residues. In DNA form, the CDR3 reads TGTGCCACCAGCAGAGAGAAGACTAGCGGGAGGCGGTCAGAGCAGTTCTTC. Protein product: CATSREKTSGRRSEQFF.

The chain is built from TRBV6-4 and TRBJ2-3; perhaps TRBD1 as D (6 bases). Trimming pared 4 bases from V and 1 base from J, leaving 12 bases between. Germline loops: CDR1 MRHNA, CDR2 SNTAGT. The CDR3 totals 15 residues. CDR3 protein: CASSVTGIRTDTQYF. The DNA for the CDR3 is TGTGCCAGCAGTGTTACAGGGATCCGCACAGATACGCAGTATTTT.

This clone has ten or more counts. Written as DNA, the CDR3 is TGTGCCAGCAGTTCCCCCCCGGGGGCCAACGTCCTGACTTTC. This translates into CASSSPPGANVLTF. The chain couples TRBV6-5 to TRBJ2-6; no definite D call. Germline V lookup: CDR1 MNHEY, CDR2 SVGAGI. The CDR3 has 14 residues. V lost 4 bases and J lost 4, with 8 bases in between.

The CDR3 sequence: CASSLYWGTGQTQYF. The CDR3 nucleotides are TGCGCCAGCAGCCTGTACTGGGGGACAGGGCAGACCCAGTACTTC. The chain couples TRBV4-3 to TRBJ2-5; 9 bases align to TRBD1. Trimming cost V 4 bases and J 6 bases; bases outside gene matches: 9. The CDR3 consists of 15 residues. Germline CDR1 and CDR2: LGHNA and YSLEER.

Of note for this clone: One junction end does not reproduce the germline sequence, and a read error may be involved. The rearrangement uses TRBV7-9 and TRBJ2-1, with D unresolved. The germline gives CDR1 SEHNR, CDR2 FQNEAQ (reference sequence). CDR3 length: 12 amino acids. Here the CDR3 reads CSSSLGSGWQFF. In DNA, the CDR3 is TGTTCCAGCAGCTTAGGGTCAGGATGGCAGTTCTTC.

The V and J genes are TRBV6-4 and TRBJ1-6; a possible D gene is TRBD1 (5 bases). V lost 0 bases and J lost 6, with 18 bases in between. The germline gives CDR1 MRHNA, CDR2 SNTAGT. The CDR3 is 18 residues long. As DNA, the CDR3 is TGTGCCAGCAGTGACTCGTACCAGGGAGGCGTTCTTAATTCACCCCTCCACTTT. The encoded protein is CASSDSYQGGVLNSPLHF.

This clone was seen only once. V is TRBV9 and J is TRBJ1-1, with no clear D. The CDR3 spans 13 residues. V was trimmed by 0 bases and J by 4 bases, leaving 7 bases between them. CDR1 and CDR2 from the germline V gene are SGDLS and YYNGEE. Here the CDR3 reads CASSVGAGTEAFF. The CDR3 DNA reads as TGTGCCAGCAGCGTAGGCGCGGGCACTGAAGCTTTCTTT.

The J gene is TRBJ2-3, the V gene TRBV5-6, with 7 bases fitting TRBD2. The J segment lost 5 bases and the V segment lost 6 bases, leaving 12 bases of the junction unmatched. Germline CDR1 is SGHDT and CDR2 is YYEEEE. This CDR3 has 15 amino acids. CDR3 sequence reads: CASNARGGEGDTQYF. The DNA of the CDR3 is TGTGCCAGCAACGCCCGGGGAGGGGAGGGAGATACGCAGTATTTT.

This clone has a handful of counts. The chain joins TRBV5-1 to TRBJ1-2; 7 nucleotides agree with TRBD1. V shed 6 bases, J shed 5 bases, and the junction held 7 bases outside the gene matches. This CDR3 has 13 amino acids. CDR1 and CDR2 (germline): SGHRS, YFSETQ. The CDR3 DNA is TGCGCCAGCACTGACAGGGTGAATTATGGCTACACCTTC. Protein product: CASTDRVNYGYTF.

Comment on this clone: Other DNA sequences in the sample encode the same CDR3. This chain connects TRBV5-6 to TRBJ2-7, with 9 bases fitting TRBD1. This CDR3 has 15 amino acids. Losses at the gene ends were 2 bases for V and 7 bases for J; bases not matched to a gene: 10. Germline CDR1 reads SGHDT; CDR2 reads YYEEEE. The CDR3 reads CASSLNRGLYGEQYF. As DNA, the CDR3 is TGTGCCAGCAGCTTAAACAGGGGGCTTTATGGTGAGCAGTACTTC.

This clone was recorded once. The chain joins TRBV11-3 to TRBJ2-1; D call uncertain. This CDR3 has 15 amino acids. Germline loops: CDR1 SGHNT, CDR2 YENEEA. Trimming removed 5 bases from V and 6 bases from J, with 17 bases in between. CDR3 region: CASSPSMPLRNEQFF. CDR3 sequence (DNA): TGTGCCAGCAGCCCTTCAATGCCCCTGCGCAATGAGCAGTTCTTC.

CDR3 coding DNA: TGTGCCAGCAGCTTGGTACTAGCGGGCACAGATACGCAGTATTTT. Protein product: CASSLVLAGTDTQYF. The chain recombines TRBV5-6 with TRBJ2-3, with 8 bases lining up with TRBD2. This CDR3 has 15 residues. The V gene's germline CDR1 is SGHDT and CDR2 YYEEEE. Trimming at V came to 0 bases and at J to 1 base, leaving 1 base not matched to a gene.

The V and J genes are TRBV25-1 and TRBJ2-7; D gene unclear. V was clipped by 4 bases and J by 4 bases, with 5 bases between them. Germline V gene sequence: CDR1 MGHDK, CDR2 SYGVNS. The CDR3 contains 11 residues. The chain's CDR3 is CASSGIYEQYF. CDR3 in DNA: TGTGCCAGCAGTGGTATTTACGAGCAGTACTTC.

The CDR3 region has the DNA TGTGCCAGCAGCTTAGTCAGGGGCAATGAGCAGTTCTTC. As protein: CASSLVRGNEQFF. The chain recombines TRBV11-2 with TRBJ2-1, with D possibly being TRBD1 (6 bases). The CDR3 sequence is 13 residues long. CDR1 and CDR2 from the germline V gene are SGHAT and FQNNGV. Trimming cost V 1 base and J 6 bases, with 7 bases left between them. The full variable domain, rest sourced from reference TRBV11-2 and TRBJ2-1, is EAGVAQSPRYKIIEKRQSVAFWCNPISGHATLYWYQQILGQGPKLLIQFQNNGVVDDSQLPKDRFSAERLKGVDSTLKIQPAKLEDSAVYLCASSLVRGNEQFFGPGTRLTVL.

On this clone itself: Other DNA sequences in the same sample also yield this CDR3. J is TRBJ2-3 and V is TRBV5-4; possibly TRBD1 for D (6 bases). Germline V CDR1 and CDR2: SGHNT, YYREEE (reference sequence). Between the trimmed V and J ends, which lost 4 bases and 0 bases, there was a span of 9 bases. This CDR3 contains 14 residues. In DNA, the CDR3 is TGTGCCAGCAGCCCAGACAGGAGCACAGATACGCAGTATTTT. Its protein is CASSPDRSTDTQYF.